This T cell receptor beta chain stems from a study of CD8+ T cells in alopecia areata. As the sequencing template, cDNA was produced by extracting RNA and reverse transcribing it. Clones were sequenced by immunoSEQ multiplex PCR, and TCRdb holds only the in-frame ones, with some missing. The repertoire holds around 150,000 clones, with about two thirds as singletons. The CDR3 consists of 14 residues. CDR1 PRHDT and CDR2 FYEKMQ come from the germline V gene (reference sequence). V dropped 4 bases and J dropped 4 bases, with 11 bases sitting between them. Treatment: oral pan-JAK inhibitor, 5-10 mg twice daily. Researchers picked out CD4+ and CD8+ T cells from PBMCs by sorting.

The TCR comes from a human donor with alopecia areata. The chain uses TRBV13 and TRBJ1-3, with D hard to call. The sequencing here drew on CD4+ T cells sorted from blood, taken at week 4, from a patient treated with tofacitinib. The CDR3 bases are TGTGCCAGCAGCTCCTTGAGGTTCGGAAACACCATATATTTT. This codes for CASSSLRFGNTIYF.